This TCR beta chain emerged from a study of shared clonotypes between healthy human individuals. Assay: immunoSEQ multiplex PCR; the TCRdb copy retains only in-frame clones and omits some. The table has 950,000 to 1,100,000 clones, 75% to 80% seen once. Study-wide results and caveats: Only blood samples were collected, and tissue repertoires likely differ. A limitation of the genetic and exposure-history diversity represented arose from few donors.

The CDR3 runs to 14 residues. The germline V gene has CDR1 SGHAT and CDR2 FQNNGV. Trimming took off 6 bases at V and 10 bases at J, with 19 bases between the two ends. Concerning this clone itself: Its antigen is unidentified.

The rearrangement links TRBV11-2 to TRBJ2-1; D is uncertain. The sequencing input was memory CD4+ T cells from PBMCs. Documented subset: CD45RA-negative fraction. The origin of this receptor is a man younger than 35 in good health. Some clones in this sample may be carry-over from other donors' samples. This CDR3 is CASSSRTASREQFF. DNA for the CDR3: TGTGCCAGCAGTTCAAGAACGGCCTCCCGAGAGCAGTTCTTC.